The clone carrying this T cell receptor beta chain was seen a few times. Germline trimming cut 0 bases from V and 4 bases from J; bases unmatched to any gene: 6. CDR1 and CDR2 (germline): SGHAT, FQNNGV. CDR3 size: 17 residues. Naive CD8 T cells were picked out by sorting for CD8+CD4-CCR7+CD45RA+. TCRdb independently ran MiXCR on the PCR reads; one entry per CDR3 protein. Seen here are around 470,000 distinct CDR3 sequences, 20% to 25% observed once, and the top ten hold approximately 0.84%. This entry belongs to a study of molecular identifiers for immune sequencing clone quantification. V gene TRBV11-2 combines with J gene TRBJ2-1; 10 nucleotides align to TRBD2. The source of this sequence is a human donor in good health. Some libraries in this study had Jurkat cell RNA spiked in. Sequenced sample: naive CD8+ T cells from blood, with Jurkat cell RNA spiked in. Indicated subset: FACS-sorted CD8+CD4-CCR7+CD45RA+ naive T cells. CDR3 sequence (DNA): TGTGCCAGCAGCTTAGATCCCGGACTAGCGGATTACAATGAGCAGTTCTTC. Translation: CASSLDPGLADYNEQFF.